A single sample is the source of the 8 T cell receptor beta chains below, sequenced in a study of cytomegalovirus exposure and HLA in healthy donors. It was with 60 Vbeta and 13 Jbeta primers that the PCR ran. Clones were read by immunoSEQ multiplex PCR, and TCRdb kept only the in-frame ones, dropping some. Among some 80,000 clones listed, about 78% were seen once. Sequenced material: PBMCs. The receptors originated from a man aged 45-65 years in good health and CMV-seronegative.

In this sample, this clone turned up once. This CDR3 reads CASSFGTAGETQYF. DNA for the CDR3: TGTGCCAGCAGCTTCGGAACGGCGGGGGAGACCCAGTACTTC. J is TRBJ2-5 and V is TRBV7-9; weak D call: TRBD2 (6 bases). V was clipped by 3 bases and J by 5 bases, with 13 bases between them. The V gene's germline CDR1 is SEHNR and CDR2 FQNEAQ (reference sequence). The CDR3 has 14 residues.

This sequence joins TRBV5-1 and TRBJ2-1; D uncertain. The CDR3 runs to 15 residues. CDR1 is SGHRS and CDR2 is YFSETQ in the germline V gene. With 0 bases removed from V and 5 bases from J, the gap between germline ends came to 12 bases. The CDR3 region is CASSLARPADNEQFF. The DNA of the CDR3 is TGCGCCAGCAGCTTGGCCCGGCCCGCGGACAATGAGCAGTTCTTC.

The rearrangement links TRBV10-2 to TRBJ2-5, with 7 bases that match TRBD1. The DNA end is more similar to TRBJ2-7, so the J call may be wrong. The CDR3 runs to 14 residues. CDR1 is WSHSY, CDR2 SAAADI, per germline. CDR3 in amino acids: CASGPKGAGGEQYF. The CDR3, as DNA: TGCGCCAGCGGTCCGAAGGGGGCAGGCGGCGAGCAGTACTTC.

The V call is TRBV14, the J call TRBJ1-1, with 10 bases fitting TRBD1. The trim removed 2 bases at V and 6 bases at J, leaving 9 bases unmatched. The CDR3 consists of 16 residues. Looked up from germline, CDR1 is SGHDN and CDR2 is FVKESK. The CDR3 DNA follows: TGTGCCAGCAGCCAAAGGACAGGGGGAAGTTACGCTGAAGCTTTCTTT. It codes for CASSQRTGGSYAEAFF.

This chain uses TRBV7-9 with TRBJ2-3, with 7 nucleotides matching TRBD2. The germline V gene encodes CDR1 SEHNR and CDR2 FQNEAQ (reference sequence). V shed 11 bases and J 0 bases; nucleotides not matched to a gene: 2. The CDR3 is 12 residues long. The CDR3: CAGGGSTDTQYF. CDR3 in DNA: TGTGCCGGGGGGGGTAGCACAGATACGCAGTATTTT.

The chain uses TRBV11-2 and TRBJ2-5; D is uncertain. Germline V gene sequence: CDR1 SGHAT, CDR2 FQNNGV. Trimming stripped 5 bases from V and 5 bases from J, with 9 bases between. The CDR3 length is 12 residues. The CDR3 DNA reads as TGTGCCAGCAGCCTAGGCCGGGAGACCCAGTACTTC. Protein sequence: CASSLGRETQYF. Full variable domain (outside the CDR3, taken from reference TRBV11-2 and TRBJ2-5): EAGVAQSPRYKIIEKRQSVAFWCNPISGHATLYWYQQILGQGPKLLIQFQNNGVVDDSQLPKDRFSAERLKGVDSTLKIQPAKLEDSAVYLCASSLGRETQYFGPGTRLLVL.

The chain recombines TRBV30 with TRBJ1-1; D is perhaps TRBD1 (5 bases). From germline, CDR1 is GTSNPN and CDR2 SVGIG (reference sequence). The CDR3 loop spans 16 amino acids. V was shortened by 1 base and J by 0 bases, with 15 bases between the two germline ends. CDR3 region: CAWSASWGGLNTEAFF. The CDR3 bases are TGTGCCTGGAGTGCCTCCTGGGGGGGATTGAACACTGAAGCTTTCTTT. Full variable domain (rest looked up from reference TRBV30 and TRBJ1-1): SQTIHQWPATLVQPVGSPLSLECTVEGTSNPNLYWYRQAAGRGLQLLFYSVGIGQISSEVPQNLSASRPQDRQFILSSKKLLLSDSGFYLCAWSASWGGLNTEAFFGQGTRLTVV.

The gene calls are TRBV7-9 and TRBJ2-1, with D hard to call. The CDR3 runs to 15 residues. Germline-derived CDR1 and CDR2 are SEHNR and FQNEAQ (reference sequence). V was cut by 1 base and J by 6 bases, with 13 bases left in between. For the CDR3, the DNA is TGTGCCAGCAGCTTAGTTGGCACATCTCTCAATGAGCAGTTCTTC. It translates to CASSLVGTSLNEQFF.